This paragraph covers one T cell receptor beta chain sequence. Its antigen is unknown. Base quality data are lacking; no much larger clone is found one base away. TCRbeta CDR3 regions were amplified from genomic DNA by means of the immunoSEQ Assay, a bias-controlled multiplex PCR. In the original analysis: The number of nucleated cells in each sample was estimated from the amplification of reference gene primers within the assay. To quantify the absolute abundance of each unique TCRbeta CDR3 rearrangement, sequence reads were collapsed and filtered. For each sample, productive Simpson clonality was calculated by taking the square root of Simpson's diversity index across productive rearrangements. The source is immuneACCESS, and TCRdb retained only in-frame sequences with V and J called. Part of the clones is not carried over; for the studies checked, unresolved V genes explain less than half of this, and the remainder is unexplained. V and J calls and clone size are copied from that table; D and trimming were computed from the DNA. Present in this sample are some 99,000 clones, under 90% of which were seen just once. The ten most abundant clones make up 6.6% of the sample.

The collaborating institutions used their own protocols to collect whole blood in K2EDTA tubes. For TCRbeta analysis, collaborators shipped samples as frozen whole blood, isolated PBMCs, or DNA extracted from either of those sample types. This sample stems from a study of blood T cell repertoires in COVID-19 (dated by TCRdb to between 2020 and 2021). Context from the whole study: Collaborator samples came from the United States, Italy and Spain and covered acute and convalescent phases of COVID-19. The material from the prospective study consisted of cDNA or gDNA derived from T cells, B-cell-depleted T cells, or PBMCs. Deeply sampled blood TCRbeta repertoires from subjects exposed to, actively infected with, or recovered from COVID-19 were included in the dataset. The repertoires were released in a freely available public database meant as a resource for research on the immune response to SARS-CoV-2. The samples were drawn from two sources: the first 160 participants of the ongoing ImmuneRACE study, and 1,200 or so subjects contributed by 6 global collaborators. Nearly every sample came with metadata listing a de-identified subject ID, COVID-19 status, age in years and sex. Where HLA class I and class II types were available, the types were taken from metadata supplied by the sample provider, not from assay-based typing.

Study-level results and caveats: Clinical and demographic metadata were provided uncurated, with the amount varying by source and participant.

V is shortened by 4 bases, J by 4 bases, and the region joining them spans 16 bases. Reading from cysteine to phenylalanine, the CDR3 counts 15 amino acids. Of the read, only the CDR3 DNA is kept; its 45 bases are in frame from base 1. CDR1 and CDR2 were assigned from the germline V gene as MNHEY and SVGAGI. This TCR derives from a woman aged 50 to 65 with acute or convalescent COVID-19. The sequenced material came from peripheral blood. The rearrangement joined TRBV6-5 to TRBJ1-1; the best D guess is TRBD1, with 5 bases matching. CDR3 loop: CASSFNRRGSTEAFF. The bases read TGTGCCAGCAGTTTCAACCGAAGGGGCTCCACTGAAGCTTTCTTT.